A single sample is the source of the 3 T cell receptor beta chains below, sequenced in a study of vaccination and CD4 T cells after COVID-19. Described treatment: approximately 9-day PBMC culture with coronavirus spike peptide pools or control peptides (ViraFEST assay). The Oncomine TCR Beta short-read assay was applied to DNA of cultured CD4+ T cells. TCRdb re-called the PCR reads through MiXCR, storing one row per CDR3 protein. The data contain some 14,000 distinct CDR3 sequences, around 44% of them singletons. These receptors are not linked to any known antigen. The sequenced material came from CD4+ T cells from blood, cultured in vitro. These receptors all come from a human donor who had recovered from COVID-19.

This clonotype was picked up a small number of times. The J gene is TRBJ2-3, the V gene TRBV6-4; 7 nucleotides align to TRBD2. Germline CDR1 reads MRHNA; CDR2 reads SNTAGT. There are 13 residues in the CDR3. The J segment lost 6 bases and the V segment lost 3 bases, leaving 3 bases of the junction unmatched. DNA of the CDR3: TGTGCCAGCAGTGAAGAGCGGGGCGATACGCAGTATTTT. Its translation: CASSEERGDTQYF.

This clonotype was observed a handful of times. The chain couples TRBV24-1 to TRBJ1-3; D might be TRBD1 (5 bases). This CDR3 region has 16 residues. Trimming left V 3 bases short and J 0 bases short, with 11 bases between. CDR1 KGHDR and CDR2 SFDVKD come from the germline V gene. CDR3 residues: CATSDPGTGSGNTIYF. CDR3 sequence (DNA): TGTGCCACCAGTGATCCCGGGACCGGCTCTGGAAACACCATATATTTT.

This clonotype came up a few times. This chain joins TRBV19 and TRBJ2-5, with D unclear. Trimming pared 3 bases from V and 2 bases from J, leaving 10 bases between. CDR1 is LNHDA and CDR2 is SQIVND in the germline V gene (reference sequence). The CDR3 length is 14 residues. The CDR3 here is CASSIGNWQETQYF. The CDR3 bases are TGTGCCAGTAGTATCGGCAACTGGCAAGAGACCCAGTACTTC.